These 7 T cell receptor beta chains were sequenced from one sample in a study of Graves' ophthalmopathy and Graves' hyperthyroidism. RNA served as the template for amplifying TCR beta CDR3 regions. HTBI primers were used in a first-round RT-PCR, which preceded a second-round multiplex PCR. TCRdb called the multiplex PCR reads again in MiXCR, with one record for every CDR3 protein. Here the sample spans around 1.1 million distinct CDR3 sequences, about 38% being singletons. Sequences were obtained from peripheral blood or thyroid tissue (not recorded which). Every receptor here comes from an adult man with Graves' hyperthyroidism.

This clonotype was counted ten times or more. V gene TRBV20-1 combines with J gene TRBJ2-5; weak D call: TRBD1 (6 bases). From germline, CDR1 is DFQATT and CDR2 SNEGSKA (reference sequence). This CDR3 is 12 amino acids long. V was cut by 4 bases and J by 3 bases, with 9 bases left in between. CDR3 nucleotide sequence: TGCAGTGCTATGGGACACGAAGAGACCCAGTACTTC. Its protein product is CSAMGHEETQYF.

This clonotype was detected a few times. The J gene is TRBJ1-5, the V gene TRBV4-1, with D possibly being TRBD1 (5 bases). V lost 0 bases, J lost 7 bases, and 13 bases lay in between. CDR3 length: 15 amino acids. The germline V gene encodes CDR1 MGHRA and CDR2 YSYEKL. The CDR3 sequence is CASSQEPGHGQPQHF. CDR3 sequence (DNA): TGCGCCAGCAGCCAAGAACCGGGGCACGGGCAGCCCCAGCATTTT.

The chain links TRBV2 to TRBJ2-2; 8 bases map to TRBD2. Per the germline V gene, CDR1 is SNHLY and CDR2 is FYNNEI. V gave up 3 bases and J gave up 4 bases; unmatched junction bases: 4. The CDR3 has 15 amino acids. The CDR3 region has the DNA TGTGCCAGCAGTGATGTGGGACTAGGCACCGGGGAGCTGTTTTTT. This gives the protein CASSDVGLGTGELFF.

The gene calls are TRBV7-9 and TRBJ2-7; 8 nucleotides agree with TRBD1. V shed 6 bases and J 0 bases; nucleotides not matched to a gene: 10. From germline, CDR1 is SEHNR and CDR2 FQNEAQ (reference sequence). The CDR3 spans 16 residues. The CDR3 spells CASSFIRTGTSYEQYF. CDR3 DNA sequence: TGTGCCAGCAGTTTCATCCGGACAGGGACCTCCTACGAGCAGTACTTC.

This clonotype was recorded at least ten times. The chain carries TRBV4-1 and TRBJ2-7; D unresolved. The CDR3 runs 15 residues. V was trimmed by 4 bases and J by 4 bases, leaving 17 bases between them. CDR1 and CDR2 from the germline V gene are MGHRA and YSYEKL. This CDR3 reads CASSLETGPTYEQYF. The CDR3 nucleotides are TGCGCCAGCAGCCTAGAGACCGGGCCTACATACGAGCAGTACTTC.

This clonotype has ten or more counts. The chain uses TRBV29-1 and TRBJ2-2, with D perhaps matching TRBD1 (7 bases). The V and J ends lost 4 bases and 9 bases respectively, with 15 bases between them. The CDR3 has 13 residues. CDR1 is SQVTM and CDR2 is ANQGSEA in the germline V gene. This chain's CDR3 is CSVAHQGGWELFF. The CDR3, as DNA: TGCAGCGTTGCCCACCAGGGGGGCTGGGAGCTGTTTTTT.

This clonotype was counted ten times or more. Here the CDR3 reads CSVEKRETQYF. For the CDR3, the DNA is TGCAGCGTTGAAAAGAGGGAGACCCAGTACTTC. This sequence joins TRBV29-1 and TRBJ2-5; D not resolved. Germline CDR1 is SQVTM and CDR2 is ANQGSEA. This CDR3 is 11 amino acids long. V lost 2 bases, J lost 5 bases, and 6 bases lay in between. Full variable domain (rest looked up from reference TRBV29-1 and TRBJ2-5): SAVISQKPSRDICQRGTSLTIQCQVDSQVTMMFWYRQQPGQSLTLIATANQGSEATYESGFVIDKFPISRPNLTFSTLTVSNMSPEDSSIYLCSVEKRETQYFGPGTRLLVL.